The subject of this entry is one T cell receptor beta chain. No antigen is known for it. One base away lies a much larger clone, so this may be a sequencing read error. These data are taken from a study of T-cell reconstitution after alpha-beta-depleted transplantation in children. The study's findings and limits: A year had passed since transplant, and T-cell counts and diversity by then came mostly from newly produced T cells. The high TCRbeta diversity at day 60 in some patients came from surviving recipient T cells and thymic progenitors. About two months after transplant, alpha-beta T cells reportedly came from several hundred expanded graft clones.

Germline CDR1 is MNHNY and CDR2 is SVGAGI (reference sequence). The V gene lost 8 bases and the J gene lost 4 bases, with 12 bases spanning the gap. The CDR3 is made up of 12 amino acids. Construction of the TCRbeta library involved unique molecular identifiers. MiXCR, applied by TCRdb to the PCR reads, yields one record per CDR3 protein. The sample lists fewer than 700,000 distinct CDR3 sequences, 23% occurring once. Source: PBMCs, mostly from graft donor cells, taken 360 days after TCRalphabeta/CD19-depleted stem cell transplant. J is TRBJ2-7 and V is TRBV6-6, with no clear D. The TCR originated in a boy under three years old who had a stem cell transplant for acute myeloid leukemia, so the T cells may come from the graft donor. This CDR3 reads CASASGPYEQYF. The DNA for the CDR3 is TGTGCCAGCGCGTCCGGACCGTACGAGCAGTACTTC.